The sequence of this T cell receptor (beta chain) was determined in a study of blood T cells in healthy people across ages. Findings and caveats of the study: Underestimates were what the diversity estimates from one million T cells were considered to be.

As regards this clonotype: Its antigen is unidentified.

Germline assignment: CDR1 SGDLS and CDR2 YYNGEE. J was trimmed by 7 bases and V by 3 bases; bases with no gene match: 11. This CDR3 region has 16 residues. A second roughly 7 to 12 cycle PCR used barcoded and J-beta primers. Every single cDNA molecule received a tag from a template-switch adaptor with 12 random nucleotides. TCRdb re-analysed the 5' RACE reads in MiXCR, keeping a single row per CDR3 protein. This table has fewer than 1.5 million distinct CDR3 sequences, roughly 40% appearing once. Donation came from healthy Caucasian individuals in Russia who were aged about 6 to 100. The authors isolated at least 7 million PBMCs per sample.

The chain uses TRBV9 and TRBJ2-3; 10 bases align to TRBD2. The clonotype comes from a woman aged 18-30 years in good health. The sample was blood. The chain's CDR3 is CASSAEIAGGRNTQYF. In nucleotides, the CDR3 is TGTGCCAGCAGCGCCGAGATAGCGGGGGGAAGGAATACGCAGTATTTT. Full variable domain (remainder filled in from reference TRBV9 and TRBJ2-3): DSGVTQTPKHLITATGQRVTLRCSPRSGDLSVYWYQQSLDQGLQFLIQYYNGEERAKGNILERFSAQQFPDLHSELNLSSLELGDSALYFCASSAEIAGGRNTQYFGPGTRLTVL.